The 8 T cell receptor beta chains in this list originate from one sample, sequenced in a study of identical twins. TCRdb processed the 5' RACE reads anew with MiXCR; each CDR3 protein has one entry. The table lists 150,000 or so distinct CDR3 sequences, 3% to 4% of them singletons. Sequencing was done on a sample of memory T cells sorted from blood. The receptors here all came from a man aged 18 to 30 in good health.

This clonotype was recorded many times. This chain links TRBV3-1 with TRBJ1-5; D remains unclear. From germline, CDR1 is LGHDT and CDR2 YNNKEL (reference sequence). The CDR3 runs 13 residues. The V and J ends lost 0 bases and 10 bases respectively, with 10 bases between them. For the CDR3, the DNA is TGTGCCAGCAGCCAAGATAGGAAAGGTCCCCAGCATTTT. Translating it yields CASSQDRKGPQHF.

This clonotype was observed at least ten times. The chain uses TRBV20-1 and TRBJ2-5; weak D call: TRBD2 (6 bases). V was trimmed by 3 bases and J by 0 bases, leaving 11 bases between them. Per germline, CDR1 DFQATT and CDR2 SNEGSKA (reference sequence). The CDR3 runs 14 residues. The CDR3 reads CSASPGGNQETQYF. The CDR3 DNA reads TGCAGTGCTAGTCCGGGCGGGAACCAAGAGACCCAGTACTTC.

This clonotype has only a few counts. V usage is TRBV6-2 or TRBV6-3 and J usage is TRBJ2-1; D possibly corresponds to TRBD1 (5 bases). The germline V gene has CDR1 MNHEY and CDR2 SVGEGT. CDR3 length: 12 residues. V gave up 5 bases and J gave up 9 bases, with 11 bases separating them. The CDR3, as DNA: TGTGCCAGCAGTCTAGGGGCGGCTGAGCAGTTCTTC. Encoded protein: CASSLGAAEQFF.

The sample holds many counts of this clonotype. This chain uses TRBV12-3 or TRBV12-4 with TRBJ1-5; TRBD1 matches at 7 bases. J lost 1 base, V lost 5 bases, and 8 bases had no gene match. The CDR3 length is 16 residues. In nucleotides, the CDR3 is TGTGCCAGCAGTGAACGGACAGGCGGAAGCAATCAGCCCCAGCATTTT. This codes for CASSERTGGSNQPQHF.

This clonotype was seen repeatedly, ten times or more. The CDR3 loop reads CASSGGLVLDEQFF. CDR3 in DNA: TGTGCCAGCAGCGGGGGGCTAGTTTTGGATGAGCAGTTCTTC. The rearrangement uses TRBV9 and TRBJ2-1; perhaps TRBD1 as D (6 bases). The germline V gene encodes CDR1 SGDLS and CDR2 YYNGEE. The V gene lost 3 bases and the J gene lost 8 bases, with 15 bases spanning the gap. The CDR3 sequence is 14 residues long.

This clonotype has at least ten counts. V is TRBV9 and J is TRBJ2-2; D uncertain. V gave up 4 bases and J gave up 1 base, with 23 bases separating them. Germline CDR1 is SGDLS and CDR2 is YYNGEE. The CDR3 consists of 19 residues. The CDR3 here is CASSPRMDRKWLNTGELFF. Here the CDR3 DNA reads TGTGCCAGCAGCCCCCGAATGGACCGAAAATGGTTGAACACCGGGGAGCTGTTTTTT. Full variable domain (missing parts from reference TRBV9 and TRBJ2-2): DSGVTQTPKHLITATGQRVTLRCSPRSGDLSVYWYQQSLDQGLQFLIQYYNGEERAKGNILERFSAQQFPDLHSELNLSSLELGDSALYFCASSPRMDRKWLNTGELFFGEGSRLTVL.

This clonotype was counted many times. V and J are TRBV29-1 and TRBJ2-2, with D perhaps TRBD2 (6 bases). V lost 4 bases, J lost 5 bases, and 11 bases lay in between. The length of the CDR3 is 13 residues. Germline-derived CDR1 and CDR2 are SQVTM and ANQGSEA. CDR3 in amino acids: CSVGRGLTGELFF. The CDR3, as DNA: TGCAGCGTTGGGCGGGGCCTGACCGGGGAGCTGTTTTTT.

The table lists this clonotype with many counts. The DNA of the CDR3 is TGTGCCAGCAGTTACTTAGGGGGGCATCAGCCCCAGCATTTT. This sequence encodes CASSYLGGHQPQHF. The V gene is TRBV6-2 or TRBV6-3, the J gene TRBJ1-5, with D possibly being TRBD1 (6 bases). The CDR3 sequence is 14 residues long. Germline V CDR1 and CDR2: MNHEY, SVGEGT. The ends were cut back, 1 base at V and 5 bases at J, with 9 bases in the middle.